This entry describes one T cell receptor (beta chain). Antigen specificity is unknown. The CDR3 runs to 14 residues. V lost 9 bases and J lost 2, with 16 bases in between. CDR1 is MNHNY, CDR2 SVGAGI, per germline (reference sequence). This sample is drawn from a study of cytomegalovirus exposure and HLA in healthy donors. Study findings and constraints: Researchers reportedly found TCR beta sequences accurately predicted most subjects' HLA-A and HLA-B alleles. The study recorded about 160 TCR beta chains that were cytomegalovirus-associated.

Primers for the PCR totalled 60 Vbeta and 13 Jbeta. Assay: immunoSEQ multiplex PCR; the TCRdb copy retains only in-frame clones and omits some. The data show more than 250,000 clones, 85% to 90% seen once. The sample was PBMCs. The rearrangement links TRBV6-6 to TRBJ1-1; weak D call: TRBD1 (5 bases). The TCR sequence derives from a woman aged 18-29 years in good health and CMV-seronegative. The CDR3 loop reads CASNKGQDNTEAFF. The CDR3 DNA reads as TGTGCCAGTAATAAGGGGCAGGATAACACTGAAGCTTTCTTT.